This TCR beta chain was identified in a study of PD-L1 blockade in urothelial cancer. Clones were sequenced by immunoSEQ multiplex PCR, and TCRdb holds only the in-frame ones, with some missing. Among fewer than 35,000 clones, 80% were seen once, and the ten largest hold 2% to 2.5%. After removal of 8 bases from V and 10 bases from J, the junction contained 7 bases not matched to a gene. The CDR3 covers 13 residues. Per the germline V gene, CDR1 is MGHDK and CDR2 is SYGVNS. This receptor was identified in a man in his forties or fifties with urothelial cancer. The material sequenced was PBMCs, taken around atezolizumab (anti-PD-L1) treatment. The chain couples TRBV25-1 to TRBJ1-4; 10 nucleotides line up with TRBD1. The CDR3 loop is CASSDRGPGKLFF. The CDR3 DNA sequence: TGTGCCAGCTCCGACAGGGGGCCGGGAAAACTGTTTTTT.